This section outlines one T cell receptor (beta chain) sequence together with its context. CDR1 and CDR2 (germline): SGDLS, YYNGEE. V gave up 4 bases and J gave up 4 bases; unmatched junction bases: 4. The CDR3 covers 13 residues. The protocol was immunoSEQ multiplex PCR, while the TCRdb copy is restricted to in-frame clones and leaves out a portion. The sample contains over 30,000 clones, 92% of which appear only once. This sample was included in a study of T cell changes during pregnancy in multiple sclerosis. This TCR was recovered from a female donor with multiple sclerosis, enrolled in a pregnancy study. Material: CD4+ T cells from peripheral blood mononuclear cells, obtained in the third trimester of pregnancy. The chain has TRBV9 and TRBJ2-5, with 7 bases lining up with TRBD1. The CDR3 protein is CASSPRGRETQYF. For the CDR3, the DNA is TGTGCCAGCAGCCCTAGGGGGCGAGAGACCCAGTACTTC.